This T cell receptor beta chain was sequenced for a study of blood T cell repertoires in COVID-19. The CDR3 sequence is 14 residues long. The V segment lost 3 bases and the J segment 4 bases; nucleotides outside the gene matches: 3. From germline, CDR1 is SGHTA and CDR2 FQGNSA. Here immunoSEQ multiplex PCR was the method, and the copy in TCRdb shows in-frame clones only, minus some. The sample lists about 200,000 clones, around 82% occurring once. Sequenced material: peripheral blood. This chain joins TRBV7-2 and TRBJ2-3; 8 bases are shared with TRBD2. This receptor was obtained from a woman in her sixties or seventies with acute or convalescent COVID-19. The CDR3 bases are TGTGCCAGCAGCTTGGGACTAGATGCAGATACGCAGTATTTT. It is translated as CASSLGLDADTQYF.